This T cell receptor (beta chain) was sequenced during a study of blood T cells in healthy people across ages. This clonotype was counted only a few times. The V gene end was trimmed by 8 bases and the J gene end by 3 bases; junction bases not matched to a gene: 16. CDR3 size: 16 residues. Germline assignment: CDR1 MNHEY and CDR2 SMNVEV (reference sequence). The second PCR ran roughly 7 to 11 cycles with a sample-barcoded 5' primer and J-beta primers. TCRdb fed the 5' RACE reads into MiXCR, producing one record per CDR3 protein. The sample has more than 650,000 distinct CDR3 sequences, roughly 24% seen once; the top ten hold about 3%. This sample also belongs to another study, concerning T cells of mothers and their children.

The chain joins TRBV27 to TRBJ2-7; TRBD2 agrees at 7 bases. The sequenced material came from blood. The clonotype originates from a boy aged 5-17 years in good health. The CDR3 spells CASGLFSGTTFYEQYF. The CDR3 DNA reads TGTGCCAGCGGGCTTTTCAGTGGGACTACTTTCTACGAGCAGTACTTC.